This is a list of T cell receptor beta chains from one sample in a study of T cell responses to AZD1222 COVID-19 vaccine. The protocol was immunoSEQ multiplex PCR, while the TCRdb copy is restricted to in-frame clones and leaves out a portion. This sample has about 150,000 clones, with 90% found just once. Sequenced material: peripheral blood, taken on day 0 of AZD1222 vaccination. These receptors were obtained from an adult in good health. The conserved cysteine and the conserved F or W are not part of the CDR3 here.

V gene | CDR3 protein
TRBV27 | ASSPRAKTSGSRTQY
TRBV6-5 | ASSSGGSYNEQF
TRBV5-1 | ASNPGTSYNEQF
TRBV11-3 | ASSFRGGTYNEQF
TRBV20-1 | SASLPAGQPQH
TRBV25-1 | ASSSPGQLNEKLF
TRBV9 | ASSVEGGSTGNTIY
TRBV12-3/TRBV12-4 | AGSDTGELF
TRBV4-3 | ASSQDQQPNYGYT
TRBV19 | ASSIKQGSQRAEKLF
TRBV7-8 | ASSLDGTSAYGYT
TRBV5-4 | ASSLRRERDSPLH
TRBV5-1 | ASSLSGTEDTQY
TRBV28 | ASTSIDRRYGYT
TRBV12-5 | ASGLLARNEAF
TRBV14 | ASSPYLANEQF
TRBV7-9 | ASSPPLWGEQY
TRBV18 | ASSQGFSNQPQH